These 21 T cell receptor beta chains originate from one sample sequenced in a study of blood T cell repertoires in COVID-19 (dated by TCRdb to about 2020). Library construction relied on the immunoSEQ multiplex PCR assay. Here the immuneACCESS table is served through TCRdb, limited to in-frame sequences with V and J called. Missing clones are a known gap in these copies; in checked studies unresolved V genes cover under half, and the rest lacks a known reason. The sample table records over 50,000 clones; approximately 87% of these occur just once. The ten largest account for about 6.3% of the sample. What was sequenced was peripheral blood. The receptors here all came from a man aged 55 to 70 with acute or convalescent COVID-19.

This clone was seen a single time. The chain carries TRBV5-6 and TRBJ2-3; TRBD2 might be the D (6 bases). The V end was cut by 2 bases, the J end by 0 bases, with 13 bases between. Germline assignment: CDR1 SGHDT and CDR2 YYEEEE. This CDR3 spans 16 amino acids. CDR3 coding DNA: TGTGCCAGCAGCTTCACCATAGCGGATAGCACAGATACGCAGTATTTT. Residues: CASSFTIADSTDTQYF.

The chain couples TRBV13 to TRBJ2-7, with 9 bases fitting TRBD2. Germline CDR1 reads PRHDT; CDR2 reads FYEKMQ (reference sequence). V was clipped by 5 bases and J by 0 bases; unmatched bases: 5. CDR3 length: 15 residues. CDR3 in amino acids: CASSPFSGGSYEQYF. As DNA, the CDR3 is TGTGCCAGCAGCCCATTTAGCGGGGGCTCCTACGAGCAGTACTTC.

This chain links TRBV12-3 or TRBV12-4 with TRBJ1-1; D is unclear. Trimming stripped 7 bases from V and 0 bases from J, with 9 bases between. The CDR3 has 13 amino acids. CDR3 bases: TGTGCCAGCATCCTCAGTTTGAACACTGAAGCTTTCTTT. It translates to CASILSLNTEAFF.

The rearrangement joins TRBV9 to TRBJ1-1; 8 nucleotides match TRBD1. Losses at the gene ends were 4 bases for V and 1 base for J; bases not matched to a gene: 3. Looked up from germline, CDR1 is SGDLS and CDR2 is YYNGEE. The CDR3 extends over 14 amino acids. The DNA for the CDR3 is TGTGCCAGCAGCATACAGGGGGAGAACACTGAAGCTTTCTTT. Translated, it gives CASSIQGENTEAFF. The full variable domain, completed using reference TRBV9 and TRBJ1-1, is DSGVTQTPKHLITATGQRVTLRCSPRSGDLSVYWYQQSLDQGLQFLIQYYNGEERAKGNILERFSAQQFPDLHSELNLSSLELGDSALYFCASSIQGENTEAFFGQGTRLTVV.

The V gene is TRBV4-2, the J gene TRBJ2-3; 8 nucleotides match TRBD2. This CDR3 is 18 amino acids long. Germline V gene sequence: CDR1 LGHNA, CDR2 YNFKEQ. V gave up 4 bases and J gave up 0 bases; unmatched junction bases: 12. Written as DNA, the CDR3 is TGTGCCAGCAGCCTACAACCTCCGGGGGGGTCTAGCACAGATACGCAGTATTTT. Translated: CASSLQPPGGSSTDTQYF.

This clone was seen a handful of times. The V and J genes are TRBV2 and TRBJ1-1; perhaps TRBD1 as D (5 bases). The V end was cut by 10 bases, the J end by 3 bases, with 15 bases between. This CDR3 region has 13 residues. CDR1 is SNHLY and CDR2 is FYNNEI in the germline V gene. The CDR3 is CAIRERGDTEAFF. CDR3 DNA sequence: TGTGCCATCCGAGAAAGGGGCGACACTGAAGCTTTCTTT.

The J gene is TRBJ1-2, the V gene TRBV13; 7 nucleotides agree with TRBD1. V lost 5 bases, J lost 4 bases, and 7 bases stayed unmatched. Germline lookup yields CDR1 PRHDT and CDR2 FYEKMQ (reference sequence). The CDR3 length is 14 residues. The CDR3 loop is CASSTRDSFYGYTF. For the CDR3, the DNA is TGTGCCAGCAGCACCCGGGACAGTTTCTATGGCTACACCTTC.

The CDR3 loop is CASSLVNSNQPQHF. The CDR3 nucleotides read TGTGCCAGCAGCTTAGTAAATAGCAATCAGCCCCAGCATTTT. The V call is TRBV7-2, the J call TRBJ1-5; no reliable D call. Trimming removed 1 base at V and 0 bases at J, with 4 bases between. The CDR3 runs to 14 residues. Germline CDR1 is SGHTA and CDR2 is FQGNSA.

The CDR3 here is CASSSGTGGSSGNTIYF. The DNA of the CDR3 is TGTGCCAGCAGTTCCGGGACAGGGGGTTCCTCTGGAAACACCATATATTTT. The rearrangement links TRBV28 to TRBJ1-3; 11 bases align to TRBD1. Germline V lookup: CDR1 MDHEN, CDR2 SYDVKM. The V and J ends lost 4 bases and 0 bases, in that order; junction bases with no gene match: 5. The CDR3 runs 17 residues.

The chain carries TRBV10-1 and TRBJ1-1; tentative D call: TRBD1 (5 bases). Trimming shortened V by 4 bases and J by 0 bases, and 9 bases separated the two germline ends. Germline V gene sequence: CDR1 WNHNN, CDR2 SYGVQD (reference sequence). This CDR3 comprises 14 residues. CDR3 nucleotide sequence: TGCGCCAGCAGTGTCTACAGGATGAACACTGAAGCTTTCTTT. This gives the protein CASSVYRMNTEAFF.

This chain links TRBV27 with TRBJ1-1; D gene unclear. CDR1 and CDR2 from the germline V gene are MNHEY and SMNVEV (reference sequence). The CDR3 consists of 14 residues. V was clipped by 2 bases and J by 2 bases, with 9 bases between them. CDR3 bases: TGTGCCAGCAGTTTAATTGGCCCTAACACTGAAGCTTTCTTT. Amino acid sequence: CASSLIGPNTEAFF.

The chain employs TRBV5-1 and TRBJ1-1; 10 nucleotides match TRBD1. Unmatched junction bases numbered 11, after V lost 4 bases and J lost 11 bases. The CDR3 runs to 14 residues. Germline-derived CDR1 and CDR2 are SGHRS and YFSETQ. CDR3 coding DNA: TGCGCCAGCAGCCCCGGACAGGGGGTAGTTGAGGCTTTCTTT. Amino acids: CASSPGQGVVEAFF.

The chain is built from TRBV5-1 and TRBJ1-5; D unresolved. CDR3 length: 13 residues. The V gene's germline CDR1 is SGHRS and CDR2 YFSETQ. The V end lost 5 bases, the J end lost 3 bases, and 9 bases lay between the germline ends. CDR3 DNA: TGCGCCAGCAGAGAGCAGGACAATCAGCCCCAGCATTTT. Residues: CASREQDNQPQHF.

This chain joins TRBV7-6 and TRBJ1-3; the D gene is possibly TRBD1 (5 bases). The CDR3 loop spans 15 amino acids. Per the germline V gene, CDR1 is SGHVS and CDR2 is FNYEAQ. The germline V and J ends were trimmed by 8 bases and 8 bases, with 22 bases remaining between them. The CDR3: CASSQTGGRSDTIYF. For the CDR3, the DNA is TGTGCCAGCTCCCAAACCGGGGGTCGTAGTGACACCATATATTTT.

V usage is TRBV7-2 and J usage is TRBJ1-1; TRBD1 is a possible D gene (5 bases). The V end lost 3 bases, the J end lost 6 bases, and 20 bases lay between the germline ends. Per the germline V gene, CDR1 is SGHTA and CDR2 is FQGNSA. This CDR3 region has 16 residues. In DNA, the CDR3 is TGTGCCAGCAGCTTCTTGGGGGGGTTGGGATTCGCTGAAGCTTTCTTT. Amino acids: CASSFLGGLGFAEAFF.

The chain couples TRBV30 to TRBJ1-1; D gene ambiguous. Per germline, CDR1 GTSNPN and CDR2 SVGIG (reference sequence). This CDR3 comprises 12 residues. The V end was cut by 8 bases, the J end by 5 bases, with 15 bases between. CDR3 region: CAAASGRTEAFF. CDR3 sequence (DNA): TGTGCCGCAGCCTCAGGCCGGACTGAAGCTTTCTTT.

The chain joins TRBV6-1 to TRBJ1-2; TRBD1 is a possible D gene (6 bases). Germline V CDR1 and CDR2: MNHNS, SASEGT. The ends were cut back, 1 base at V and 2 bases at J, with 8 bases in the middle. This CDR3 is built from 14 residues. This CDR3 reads CASSEGGPNYGYTF. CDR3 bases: TGTGCCAGCAGTGAAGGGGGGCCCAACTATGGCTACACCTTC.

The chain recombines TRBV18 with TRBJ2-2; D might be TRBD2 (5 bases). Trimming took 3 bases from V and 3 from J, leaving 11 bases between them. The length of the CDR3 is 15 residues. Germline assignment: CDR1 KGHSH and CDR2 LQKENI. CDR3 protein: CASSPFGEYTGELFF. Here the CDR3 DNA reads TGTGCCAGCTCACCCTTCGGGGAGTACACCGGGGAGCTGTTTTTT.

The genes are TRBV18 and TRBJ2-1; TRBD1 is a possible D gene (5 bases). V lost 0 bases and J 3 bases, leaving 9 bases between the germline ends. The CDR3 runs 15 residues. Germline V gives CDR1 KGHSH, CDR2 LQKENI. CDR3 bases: TGTGCCAGCTCACCACCCCGACAGATCTACAATGAGCAGTTCTTC. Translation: CASSPPRQIYNEQFF.

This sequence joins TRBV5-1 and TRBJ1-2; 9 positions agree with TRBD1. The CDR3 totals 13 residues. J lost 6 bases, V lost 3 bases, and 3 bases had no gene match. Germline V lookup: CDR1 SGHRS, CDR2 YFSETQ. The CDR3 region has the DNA TGCGCCAGCAGCTCGACAGGGGGGGATGGCTACACCTTC. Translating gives CASSSTGGDGYTF.

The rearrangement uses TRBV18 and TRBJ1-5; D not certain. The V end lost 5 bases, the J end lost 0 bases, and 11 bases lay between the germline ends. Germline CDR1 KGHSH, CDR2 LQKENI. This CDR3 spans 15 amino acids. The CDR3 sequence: CASSADFPSNQPQHF. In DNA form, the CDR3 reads TGTGCCAGCTCAGCGGACTTCCCTAGCAATCAGCCCCAGCATTTT.